This T cell receptor (beta chain) comes out of a study of shared clonotypes between healthy human individuals. Data came from immunoSEQ multiplex PCR; TCRdb stores just in-frame clones and leaves some out. The data contain approximately 2,000,000 clones, just under 95% of them seen just once; the ten biggest clones take up 0.37%. The sequence was obtained from a man aged 18 to 29 in good health. Some clones in this sample may be carry-over from other donors' samples. Specimen: naive CD4+ T cells from PBMCs. Regarding subset: CD45RA+ positively selected.

The CDR3 sequence: CASSPSEAYNEQFF. CDR3 in DNA: TGTGCCAGCTCACCATCTGAAGCATACAATGAGCAGTTCTTC. The chain recombines TRBV18 with TRBJ2-1; no firm D call. Deletions cut 2 bases from V and 4 bases from J, with 9 bases between. Germline CDR1 and CDR2: KGHSH and LQKENI. CDR3 length: 14 residues. The entire variable domain, with the rest obtained from reference TRBV18 and TRBJ2-1, is as follows: NAGVMQNPRHLVRRRGQEARLRCSPMKGHSHVYWYRQLPEEGLKFMVYLQKENIIDESGMPKERFSAEFPKEGPSILRIQQVVRGDSAAYFCASSPSEAYNEQFFGPGTRLTVL.